This TCR beta chain was recorded in a study of T-cell reconstitution after alpha-beta-depleted transplantation in children. Study-wide points: Reportedly, roughly two months post-transplant, alpha-beta T cells arose from several hundred expanded graft clones. After one year, T-cell counts and TCRbeta diversity mostly came from new T cells. There were some patients whose high TCRbeta diversity at day 60 came from surviving recipient T cells and thymic progenitors.

J lost 5 bases, V lost 6 bases, and 7 bases had no gene match. The CDR3 has 14 residues. Germline V gives CDR1 MGHRA, CDR2 YSYEKL. Unique molecular identifiers were incorporated into the prepared TCRbeta library. TCRdb analysed the PCR reads with MiXCR anew, one entry per CDR3 protein. The sample has 250,000 to 350,000 distinct CDR3 sequences, roughly 21% seen once. As regards this clonotype: Antigen specificity is unknown.

This chain links TRBV4-1 with TRBJ1-1; 9 nucleotides match TRBD1. The sequencing here drew on PBMCs, mostly from graft donor cells, taken 180 days after TCRalphabeta/CD19-depleted stem cell transplant. The receptor was derived from a male patient between 10 and 17 years old who had a stem cell transplant for acute lymphoblastic leukemia, so the T cells may come from the graft donor. CDR3 amino acids: CASSLDRGWTEAFF. The CDR3 region has the DNA TGCGCCAGCAGTTTAGACAGGGGGTGGACTGAAGCTTTCTTT.